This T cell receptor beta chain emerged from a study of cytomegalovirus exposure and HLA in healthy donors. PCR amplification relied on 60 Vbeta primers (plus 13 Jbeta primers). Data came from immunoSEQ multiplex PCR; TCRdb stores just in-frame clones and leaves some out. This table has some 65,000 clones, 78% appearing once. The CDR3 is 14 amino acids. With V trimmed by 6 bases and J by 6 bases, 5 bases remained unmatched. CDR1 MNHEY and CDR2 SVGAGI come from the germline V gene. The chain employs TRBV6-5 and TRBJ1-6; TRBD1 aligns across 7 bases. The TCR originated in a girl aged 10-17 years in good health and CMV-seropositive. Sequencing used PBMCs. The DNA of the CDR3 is TGTGCCAGCAGAGGGGGCGCATCTAATTCACCCCTCCACTTT. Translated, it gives CASRGGASNSPLHF.